The rows below give T cell receptor beta chains drawn from one sample of a study of control samples from healthy donors and cancer patients. The assay was immunoSEQ multiplex PCR, and TCRdb's table has in-frame clones only and misses some. The sample's table shows under 200,000 clones. The sample consisted of blood. The source of these receptors is a woman aged 30 to 39 in good health. Both conserved end residues are part of each CDR3. The D gene is left open where the match is weak.

V gene	J gene	D gene	CDR3 DNA	CDR3 protein
TRBV11-2	TRBJ2-7	.	TGTGCCAGCAGCTCAACGACTGGGGCTTACGAGCAGTACTTC	CASSSTTGAYEQYF
TRBV7-9	TRBJ1-1	.	TGTGCCAGCAGCAACCGGGACGGGCCGAACACTGAAGCTTTCTTT	CASSNRDGPNTEAFF
TRBV7-2	TRBJ1-1	TRBD1	TGTGCCAGCAGACGCCCGACAGGGAGGGACACTGAAGCTTTCTTT	CASRRPTGRDTEAFF
TRBV5-1	TRBJ2-5	.	TGCGCCAGCAGCTTTAACGGGGAGACCCAGTACTTC	CASSFNGETQYF
TRBV20-1	TRBJ1-2	.	TGTACAACCATCTATAACTATGGCTACACCTTC	CTTIYNYGYTF
TRBV5-1	TRBJ1-4	.	TGCGCCAGCAGCTTGGGGAACTGGGACAAGTTTAATGAAAAACTGTTTTTT	CASSLGNWDKFNEKLFF
TRBV7-8	TRBJ2-5	.	TGTGCCAGCAGCTTACTACATCAGGGGGGGGAAAAGGAGACCCAGTACTTC	CASSLLHQGGEKETQYF
TRBV5-1	TRBJ1-3	TRBD1	TGCGCCAGCAGCCCTAACACAGGGGGCTCTGGAAACACCATATATTTT	CASSPNTGGSGNTIYF
TRBV6-6	TRBJ2-3	.	TGTGCCAGCTTAGCAGATACGCAGTATTTT	CASLADTQYF
TRBV3-1/TRBV3-2	TRBJ1-4	.	TGTGCCAGCAGCCAAGCCGGGGGGAGGACTAATGAAAAACTGTTTTTT	CASSQAGGRTNEKLFF
TRBV25-1	TRBJ2-7	.	TGTGCCAGCAGTGGAAACAAGGGCCCCTACGAGCAGTACTTC	CASSGNKGPYEQYF
TRBV19	TRBJ1-2	TRBD1	TGTGCCAGTACCTCCGGGACAGGGTTTCGCTATGGCTACACCTTC	CASTSGTGFRYGYTF
TRBV18	TRBJ1-4	TRBD1	TGTGCCAGCTCACCCTGGGACAGTAGTAATGAAAAACTGTTTTTT	CASSPWDSSNEKLFF
TRBV11-2	TRBJ1-1	TRBD1	TGTGCCAGCAGCTTTGGGACAGGCGATGAAGCTTTCTTT	CASSFGTGDEAFF
TRBV27	TRBJ2-1	.	TGTGCCAGCAGGACGGTTTCCTCCTACAATGAGCAGTTCTTC	CASRTVSSYNEQFF
TRBV5-1	TRBJ1-1	.	TGCGCCAGCAGCTCCTCCGACTGGAACACTGAAGCTTTCTTT	CASSSSDWNTEAFF
TRBV18	TRBJ1-6	TRBD1	TGTGCCAGCTCACCACCGTCCGCAGGGGGGCGTAATTCACCCCTCCACTTT	CASSPPSAGGRNSPLHF
TRBV7-9	TRBJ2-7	.	TGTGCCAGCAGCCCTAACTACGAGCAGTACTTC	CASSPNYEQYF
TRBV29-1	TRBJ1-5	.	TGCAGCGTTGTCGTAGGGAGCAATCAGCCCCAGCATTTT	CSVVVGSNQPQHF
TRBV5-1	TRBJ1-2	.	TGCGCCAGCAGCTTCCCAGGGGCCGATGGCTACACCTTC	CASSFPGADGYTF
TRBV4-1	TRBJ1-6	.	TGCGCCGACGGGGGTCCCTCCTATAATTCACCCCTCCACTTT	CADGGPSYNSPLHF
TRBV30	TRBJ2-7	.	TGTGCCTGGAAACTGGACTACCGAGGGCAGTACTTC	CAWKLDYRGQYF
TRBV6-8	TRBJ2-1	.	TGTGCCAGCAATATCAACAGTGAATCCCCGCAGTTCTTC	CASNINSESPQFF
TRBV4-2	TRBJ1-1	.	TGTGCCAGCAGCCAAGTTAGGGTGCCTGAAGCTTTCTTT	CASSQVRVPEAFF
TRBV5-1	TRBJ1-4	.	TGCGCCAGCTCCCTCCGTTCAACTAATGAAAAACTGTTTTTT	CASSLRSTNEKLFF
TRBV5-4	TRBJ2-7	.	TGTGCCAGCAGCTTGGAGAGGAATTCCTACGAGCAGTACTTC	CASSLERNSYEQYF
TRBV5-1	TRBJ2-1	.	TGCGCCAGCGGAGTGTCCGGGACGACAAATGAGCAGTTCTTC	CASGVSGTTNEQFF
TRBV7-2	TRBJ1-1	TRBD1	TGTGCCAGCAGCTTAGACCCTTCGTCAAGGACAGGTGAAGCTTTCTTT	CASSLDPSSRTGEAFF
TRBV4-1	TRBJ2-7	.	TGCGCCAGCAGCCTCGGGACCATCTCCTACGAGCAGTACTTC	CASSLGTISYEQYF
TRBV10-1	TRBJ2-7	.	TGCGCCAGCAGTGACTCCGGCCGGCACGAGCAGTACTTC	CASSDSGRHEQYF
TRBV12-2	TRBJ1-5	.	TGTGCAAGTCGCTTAGCTGGACCCGGGAATCCGATCGGCGATCAGCCCCAGCATTTT	CASRLAGPGNPIGDQPQHF
TRBV28	TRBJ1-4	.	TGTGCCAGCAGTTTATCGGGAAACGGTGAAAAACTGTTTTTT	CASSLSGNGEKLFF
TRBV5-1	TRBJ1-6	.	TGCGCCAGCAGCTTGGGGGGTCAATCACCCCTCCACTTT	CASSLGGQSPLHF
TRBV4-3	TRBJ1-5	.	TGCGCCAGCAGCCAAGATCTTCGAAATCAGCCCCAGCATTTT	CASSQDLRNQPQHF
TRBV6-2/TRBV6-3	TRBJ2-1	.	TGTGCCAGCAGTCAGAGCAATGAGCAGTTCTTC	CASSQSNEQFF
TRBV4-1	TRBJ2-5	TRBD2	TGCGCCAGCAGCCAAGACGGCCTAGCGGGGGGACAAGAGACCCAGTACTTC	CASSQDGLAGGQETQYF
TRBV28	TRBJ1-5	.	TGTGCCAGCAGTGCCAGCAATCAGCCCCAGCATTTT	CASSASNQPQHF
TRBV18	TRBJ1-1	.	TGTGCCAGCTCACCACTCCGGGGCAACACTGAAGCTTTCTTT	CASSPLRGNTEAFF
TRBV7-2	TRBJ1-2	TRBD1	TGTGCCAGCAGCTCCCGGGACAGGGGACTTAGCTATGGCTACACCTTC	CASSSRDRGLSYGYTF
TRBV6-1	TRBJ1-4	.	TGTGCCAGCAGTGAACTGCTTAGGGGCCGTACTAATGAAAAACTGTTTTTT	CASSELLRGRTNEKLFF
TRBV4-3	TRBJ2-7	.	TGCGCCAGCAGCCAAGATCCCGCAGGATCCTACGAGCAGTACTTC	CASSQDPAGSYEQYF
TRBV19	TRBJ1-4	.	TGTGCCAGTAGTAACGGACAAGCATATAATGAAAAACTGTTTTTT	CASSNGQAYNEKLFF
TRBV19	TRBJ2-5	TRBD2	TGTGCCAGTAGCGTTGAGCGGGGGCCGGAGACCCAGTACTTC	CASSVERGPETQYF
TRBV27	TRBJ1-5	.	TGTGCCAGCAGTTTCTCCATGGGGAGCAATCAGCCCCAGCATTTT	CASSFSMGSNQPQHF